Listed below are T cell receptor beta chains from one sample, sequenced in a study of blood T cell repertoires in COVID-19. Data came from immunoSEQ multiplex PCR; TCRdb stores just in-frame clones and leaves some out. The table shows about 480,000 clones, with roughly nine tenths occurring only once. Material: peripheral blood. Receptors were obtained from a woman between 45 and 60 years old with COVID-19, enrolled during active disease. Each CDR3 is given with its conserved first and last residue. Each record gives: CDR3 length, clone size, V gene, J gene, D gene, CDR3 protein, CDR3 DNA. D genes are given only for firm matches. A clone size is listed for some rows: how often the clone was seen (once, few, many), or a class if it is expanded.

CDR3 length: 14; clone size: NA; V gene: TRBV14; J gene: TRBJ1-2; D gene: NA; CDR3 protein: CASSQDPGIYGYTF; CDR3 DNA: TGTGCCAGCAGCCAAGATCCGGGGATCTATGGCTACACCTTC
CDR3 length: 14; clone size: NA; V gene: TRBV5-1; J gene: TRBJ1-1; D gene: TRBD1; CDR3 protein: CASSSQGSHTEAFF; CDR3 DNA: TGCGCCAGCAGCTCACAGGGGTCCCACACTGAAGCTTTCTTT
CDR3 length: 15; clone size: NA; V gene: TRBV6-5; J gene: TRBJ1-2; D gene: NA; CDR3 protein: CASSYSGDYNYGYTF; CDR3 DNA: TGTGCCAGCAGTTACTCTGGGGACTATAACTATGGCTACACCTTC
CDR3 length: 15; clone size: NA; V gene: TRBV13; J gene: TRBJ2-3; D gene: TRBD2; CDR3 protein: CASSSLAGDTDTQYF; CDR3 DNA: TGTGCCAGCAGCTCACTAGCGGGGGACACAGATACGCAGTATTTT
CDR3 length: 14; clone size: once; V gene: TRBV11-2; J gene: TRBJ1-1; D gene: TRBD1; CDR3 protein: CASSHGTANTEAFF; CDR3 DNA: TGTGCCAGCAGCCACGGGACAGCAAACACTGAAGCTTTCTTT
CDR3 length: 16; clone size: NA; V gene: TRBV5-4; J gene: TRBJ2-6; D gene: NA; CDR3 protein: CANSLGGVSGANVLTF; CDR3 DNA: TGTGCCAACTCTTTAGGGGGGGTGTCTGGGGCCAACGTCCTGACTTTC
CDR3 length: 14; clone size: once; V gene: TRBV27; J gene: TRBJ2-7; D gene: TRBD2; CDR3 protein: CASKLAGVGYEQYF; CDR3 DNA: TGTGCCAGCAAACTAGCGGGGGTGGGGTACGAGCAGTACTTC
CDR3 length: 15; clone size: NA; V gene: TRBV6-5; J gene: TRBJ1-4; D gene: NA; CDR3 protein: CASNGGTSTNEKLFF; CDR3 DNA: TGTGCCAGCAATGGAGGGACTTCAACTAATGAAAAACTGTTTTTT
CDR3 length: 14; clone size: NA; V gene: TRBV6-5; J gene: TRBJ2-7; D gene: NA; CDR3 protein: CASQILTGTYEQYF; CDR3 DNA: TGTGCCAGCCAGATATTAACAGGGACATACGAGCAGTACTTC
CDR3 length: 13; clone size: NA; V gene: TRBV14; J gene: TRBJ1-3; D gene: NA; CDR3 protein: CASSFGVGNTIYF; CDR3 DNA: TGTGCCAGCAGTTTCGGGGTCGGAAACACCATATATTTT
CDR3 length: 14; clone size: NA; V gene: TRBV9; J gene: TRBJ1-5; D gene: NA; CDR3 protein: CASSVEDGDQPQHF; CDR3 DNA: TGTGCCAGCAGCGTAGAAGACGGGGATCAGCCCCAGCATTTT
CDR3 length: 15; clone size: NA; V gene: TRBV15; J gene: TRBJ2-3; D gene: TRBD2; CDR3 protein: CATSRGGLATDTQYF; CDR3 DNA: TGTGCCACCAGCAGAGGTGGACTAGCGACAGATACGCAGTATTTT
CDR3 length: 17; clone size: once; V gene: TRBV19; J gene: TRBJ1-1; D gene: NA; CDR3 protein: CASSIVSGRRRGTEAFF; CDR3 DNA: TGTGCCAGTAGTATAGTTTCGGGGAGACGCCGGGGCACTGAAGCTTTCTTT
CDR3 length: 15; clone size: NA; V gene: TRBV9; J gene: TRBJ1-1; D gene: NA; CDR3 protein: CASSVGTTMNTEAFF; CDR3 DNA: TGTGCCAGCAGCGTAGGGACAACCATGAACACTGAAGCTTTCTTT
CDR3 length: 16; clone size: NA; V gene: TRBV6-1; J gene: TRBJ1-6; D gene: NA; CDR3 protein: CASSEDSSSYNSPLHF; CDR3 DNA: TGTGCCAGCAGTGAGGACAGTAGCTCCTATAATTCACCCCTCCACTTT
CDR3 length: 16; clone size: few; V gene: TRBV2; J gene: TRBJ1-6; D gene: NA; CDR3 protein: CASSDQGQSYNSPLHF; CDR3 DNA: TGTGCCAGCAGTGATCAGGGTCAGTCCTATAATTCACCCCTCCACTTT
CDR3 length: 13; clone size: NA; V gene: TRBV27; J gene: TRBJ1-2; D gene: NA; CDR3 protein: CASSSSGLYGYTF; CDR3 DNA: TGTGCCAGCAGCTCTAGCGGACTTTATGGCTACACCTTC
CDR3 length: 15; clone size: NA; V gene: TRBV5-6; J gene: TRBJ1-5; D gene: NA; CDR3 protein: CASSYGQGWRQPQHF; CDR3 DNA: TGTGCCAGCAGCTATGGGCAAGGCTGGCGACAGCCCCAGCATTTT